This T cell receptor beta chain was profiled in a study of cytomegalovirus exposure and HLA in healthy donors. The germline V and J ends were trimmed by 4 bases and 4 bases, with 19 bases remaining between them. The CDR3 totals 16 residues. Germline V gene data show CDR1 as SGHAT and CDR2 as FQNNGV. Regarding this clone: Its specificity is not known.

Whole-study findings and limits: A missense variant in DCLRE1C was later tied to TCR beta V- and J-gene trimming. The study listed roughly 160 cytomegalovirus-associated TCR beta chains.

60 Vbeta and 13 Jbeta primers were used in PCR. TCRdb's table, derived via immunoSEQ multiplex PCR, lists solely in-frame clones and lacks some. The sample records about 84,000 clones, 55% to 65% being singletons. V and J are TRBV11-2 and TRBJ1-1; tentatively, D is TRBD1 (5 bases). This clonotype was sampled from a middle-aged woman in good health and CMV-seropositive. Sequencing input: PBMCs. CDR3 amino acids: CASSSRGTGGFTEAFF. The DNA for the CDR3 is TGTGCCAGCAGCTCCCGGGGGACCGGAGGTTTCACTGAAGCTTTCTTT.